The 10 T cell receptor beta chains below were found in one sample sequenced in a study of blood T cell repertoires in COVID-19. The assay was immunoSEQ multiplex PCR, and TCRdb's table has in-frame clones only and misses some. The sample includes about 68,000 clones, approximately 89% seen only once; the top ten take 7% to 10%. Sequencing was carried out using peripheral blood. These receptors were taken from a man aged 45-65 years with active COVID-19.

The V gene is TRBV4-1, the J gene TRBJ1-2; D is ambiguous. Trimming stripped 1 base from V and 3 bases from J, with 12 bases between. Germline-derived CDR1 and CDR2 are MGHRA and YSYEKL. This CDR3 has 15 amino acids. The CDR3, as DNA: TGCGCCAGCAGCCAAGTAGAGTGGCAGGACTATGGCTACACCTTC. The encoded protein is CASSQVEWQDYGYTF.

The rearrangement joins TRBV5-1 to TRBJ2-3; the match to TRBD1 covers 8 bases. The CDR3 is made up of 13 amino acids. The V gene end was trimmed by 5 bases and the J gene end by 4 bases; junction bases not matched to a gene: 3. Germline V gives CDR1 SGHRS, CDR2 YFSETQ. The CDR3 is CASRKDRADTQYF. The CDR3 bases are TGCGCCAGCAGAAAGGACAGGGCAGATACGCAGTATTTT.

This clone was observed once. The rearrangement links TRBV18 to TRBJ2-7; 12 bases line up with TRBD2. From germline, CDR1 is KGHSH and CDR2 LQKENI. With V trimmed by 5 bases and J by 5 bases, 4 bases remained unmatched. The CDR3 contains 14 residues. The CDR3 bases are TGTGCCAGCTCAAGGACTAGCGGGATAGACGAGCAGTACTTC. Amino acids: CASSRTSGIDEQYF.

The chain employs TRBV7-8 and TRBJ1-3; D is undetermined. CDR3 length equals 16 residues. Trimming took off 5 bases at V and 3 bases at J, with 17 bases between the two ends. The germline gives CDR1 SGHVS, CDR2 FQNEAQ. In DNA form, the CDR3 reads TGTGCCAGCAGCCACTCCCGGGTGCCTAATGGAAACACCATATATTTT. This codes for CASSHSRVPNGNTIYF.

The rearrangement uses TRBV4-1 and TRBJ2-7; TRBD2 is a possible D gene (6 bases). The germline V gene encodes CDR1 MGHRA and CDR2 YSYEKL. V gave up 4 bases and J gave up 2 bases, with 15 bases separating them. This CDR3 has 15 amino acids. CDR3 sequence (DNA): TGCGCCAGCAGCCCCCGAGACGGGAGCCCCTACGAGCAGTACTTC. Residues: CASSPRDGSPYEQYF.

V is TRBV6-2 or TRBV6-3 and J is TRBJ2-4, with a weak D call TRBD2 (7 bases). CDR3 length equals 13 residues. The V end lost 6 bases, the J end lost 10 bases, and 16 bases lay between the germline ends. Germline CDR1 reads MNHEY; CDR2 reads SVGEGT. For the CDR3, the DNA is TGTGCCAGCAGCAGCTTCGGGGGGCAGATTCAGTACTTC. Translating it yields CASSSFGGQIQYF.

The rearrangement joins TRBV24-1 to TRBJ1-2; perhaps TRBD1 as D (5 bases). Trimming left V 0 bases short and J 5 bases short, with 18 bases between. The germline V gene has CDR1 KGHDR and CDR2 SFDVKD. The CDR3 has 17 residues. CDR3: CATSDLRQPPGGYGYTF. CDR3 DNA: TGTGCCACCAGTGATTTGAGACAGCCACCCGGGGGATATGGCTACACCTTC.

The chain couples TRBV7-9 to TRBJ2-7; no reliable D call. Trimming cost V 2 bases and J 1 base, with 6 bases left between them. The CDR3 spans 13 residues. Germline V lookup: CDR1 SEHNR, CDR2 FQNEAQ (reference sequence). CDR3 protein: CASSLYSSYEQYF. The CDR3 DNA reads TGTGCCAGCAGCTTATACAGTTCCTACGAGCAGTACTTC.

V gene TRBV7-2 combines with J gene TRBJ1-6; D call uncertain. There are 14 residues in the CDR3. Germline values: CDR1 SGHTA, CDR2 FQGNSA. V was pared by 1 base and J by 10 bases, with 11 bases between. The CDR3 DNA follows: TGTGCCAGCAGCTTAGTCAGACTGTTATCACCCCTCCACTTT. Its translation is CASSLVRLLSPLHF.

This chain connects TRBV15 to TRBJ1-1; 7 bases align to TRBD1. V lost 3 bases to trimming and J lost 4 bases; unmatched junction nucleotides: 5. The CDR3 runs to 14 residues. Germline lookup yields CDR1 LNHNV and CDR2 YYDKDF (reference sequence). CDR3 sequence: CATSSRTGVTEAFF. Written as DNA, the CDR3 is TGTGCCACCAGCAGCCGAACAGGGGTCACTGAAGCTTTCTTT.